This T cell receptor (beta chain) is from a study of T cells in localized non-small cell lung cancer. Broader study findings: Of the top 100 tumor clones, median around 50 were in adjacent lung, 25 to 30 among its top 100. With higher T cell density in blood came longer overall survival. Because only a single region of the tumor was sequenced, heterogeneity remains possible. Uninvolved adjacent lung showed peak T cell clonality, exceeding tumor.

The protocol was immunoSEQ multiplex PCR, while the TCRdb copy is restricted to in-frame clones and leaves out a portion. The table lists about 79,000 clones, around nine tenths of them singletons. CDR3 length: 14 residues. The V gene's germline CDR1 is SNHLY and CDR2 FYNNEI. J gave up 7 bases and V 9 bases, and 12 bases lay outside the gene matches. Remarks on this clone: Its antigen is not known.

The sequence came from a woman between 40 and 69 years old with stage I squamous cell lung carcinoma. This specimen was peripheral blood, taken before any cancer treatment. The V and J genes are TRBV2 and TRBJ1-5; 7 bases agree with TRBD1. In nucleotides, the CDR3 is TGTGCCAGTACCACGTCAGGGGGTGAGCAGCCCCAGCATTTT. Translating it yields CASTTSGGEQPQHF.